A selection of T cell receptor beta chains follows, all from one sample in a study of T cells in Graves' hyperthyroidism and ophthalmopathy. TCRdb redid the calling of the multiplex PCR reads with MiXCR, one entry per CDR3 protein. Among 450,000 to 650,000 distinct CDR3 sequences listed, roughly 17% were seen once. Sequencing was done on a sample of blood. These receptors were obtained from a woman aged 18-29 years with Graves' ophthalmopathy. Each CDR3 is given with its conserved first and last residue. D genes are given only for firm matches. Clone size is shown for a subset of rows, as once, few, many or a class of expanded clone.

j_call: TRBJ2-1
d_call: .
clone_size: few
v_call: TRBV5-6
cdr3_nt: TGTGCCAGCAGCTTGTTCGGAGGGGGAGGGTTCTTC
cdr3_aa: CASSLFGGGGFF

j_call: TRBJ1-1
d_call: .
clone_size: many
v_call: TRBV11-2
cdr3_nt: TGTGCCAGCAGCCGTTCGGACGGTAACACTGAAGCTTTCTTT
cdr3_aa: CASSRSDGNTEAFF

j_call: TRBJ2-1
d_call: TRBD2
clone_size: .
v_call: TRBV5-1
cdr3_nt: TGCGCCAGCAGCTTGGGACTAGCGGAAGGGGATGAGCAGTTCTTC
cdr3_aa: CASSLGLAEGDEQFF

j_call: TRBJ2-5
d_call: .
clone_size: .
v_call: TRBV20-1
cdr3_nt: TGCAGTGCTAGCACCTCTTCGGGGGAGACCCAGTACTTC
cdr3_aa: CSASTSSGETQYF

j_call: TRBJ2-7
d_call: TRBD2
clone_size: .
v_call: TRBV5-1
cdr3_nt: TGCGCCAGCAGCATGACTAGCGGGGGGCTTTTAACCGGGCAGTACTTC
cdr3_aa: CASSMTSGGLLTGQYF

j_call: TRBJ2-1
d_call: .
clone_size: many
v_call: TRBV3-1
cdr3_nt: TGTGCCAGCAGCCATTTCGGGGGTTCCTACAATGAGCAGTTCTTC
cdr3_aa: CASSHFGGSYNEQFF

j_call: TRBJ2-3
d_call: .
clone_size: many
v_call: TRBV20-1
cdr3_nt: TGCAGTGCTAGGACGGACTCTGGCACAGATACGCAGTATTTT
cdr3_aa: CSARTDSGTDTQYF

j_call: TRBJ2-7
d_call: .
clone_size: many
v_call: TRBV6-2/TRBV6-3
cdr3_nt: TGTGCCAGCAGTTACTCTATCCTAGAGCAGACATCAGAGCAGTACTTC
cdr3_aa: CASSYSILEQTSEQYF

j_call: TRBJ1-6
d_call: TRBD1
clone_size: .
v_call: TRBV15
cdr3_nt: TGTGCCACCAGCAGAGGGAGGGACAGGGGGAATTCACCCCTCCACTTT
cdr3_aa: CATSRGRDRGNSPLHF

j_call: TRBJ2-1
d_call: TRBD2
clone_size: many
v_call: TRBV29-1
cdr3_nt: TGCAGCGTTGACGGGACTAGCGGAAAGAGCTCCTACAATGAGCAGTTCTTC
cdr3_aa: CSVDGTSGKSSYNEQFF

j_call: TRBJ1-1
d_call: .
clone_size: .
v_call: TRBV9
cdr3_nt: TGTGCCAGCAGCGTTGGAGGGGAAACTGATGCTTTCTTT
cdr3_aa: CASSVGGETDAFF

j_call: TRBJ2-3
d_call: TRBD2
clone_size: .
v_call: TRBV7-2
cdr3_nt: TGTGCCAGCAGCTTAGAGGCAGCGGGAGCAACAGATACGCAGTATTTT
cdr3_aa: CASSLEAAGATDTQYF

j_call: TRBJ2-3
d_call: TRBD2
clone_size: .
v_call: TRBV6-1
cdr3_nt: TGTGCCAGCGGAAGTACTAGCGGGAGGGCCCAAGACACAGATACGCAGTATTTT
cdr3_aa: CASGSTSGRAQDTDTQYF

j_call: TRBJ1-1
d_call: .
clone_size: .
v_call: TRBV10-3
cdr3_nt: TGTGTAAGTCACAGGGACATGAACACTGAAGCTTTCTTT
cdr3_aa: CVSHRDMNTEAFF

j_call: TRBJ2-1
d_call: TRBD2
clone_size: few
v_call: TRBV14
cdr3_nt: TGTGCCAGCAGCCAATATCGACTAGCTGGGAGCTCCTACAATGAGCAGTTCTTC
cdr3_aa: CASSQYRLAGSSYNEQFF

j_call: TRBJ1-3
d_call: TRBD1
clone_size: .
v_call: TRBV5-1
cdr3_nt: TGCGCCAGCAGACAAACAGGGGCCTCTGGAAACACCATATATTTT
cdr3_aa: CASRQTGASGNTIYF

j_call: TRBJ2-5
d_call: TRBD2
clone_size: .
v_call: TRBV4-2
cdr3_nt: TGTGCCAGCAGCCATCGAGAACTAGCGGGAGTGAGGGAGACCCAGCACTTC
cdr3_aa: CASSHRELAGVRETQHF

j_call: TRBJ2-1
d_call: TRBD2
clone_size: many
v_call: TRBV29-1
cdr3_nt: TGCAGCGTAATAGCGGGAGCTTCCTACAATGAGCAGTTCTTC
cdr3_aa: CSVIAGASYNEQFF

j_call: TRBJ1-1
d_call: .
clone_size: many
v_call: TRBV11-2
cdr3_nt: TGTGCCAGCAGCTCCATGACACCCATGAACACTGAAGCTTTCTTT
cdr3_aa: CASSSMTPMNTEAFF

j_call: TRBJ1-1
d_call: .
clone_size: many
v_call: TRBV12-3/TRBV12-4
cdr3_nt: TGTGCCAGCAGTTTAATAGGGCAGAGGGAAGCTTTCTTT
cdr3_aa: CASSLIGQREAFF

j_call: TRBJ1-2
d_call: .
clone_size: many
v_call: TRBV15
cdr3_nt: TGTGCCACCAGCCGAGGGGGGAATAGCTATGGCTACACCTTC
cdr3_aa: CATSRGGNSYGYTF

j_call: TRBJ2-7
d_call: TRBD1
clone_size: few
v_call: TRBV28
cdr3_nt: TGTGCCACCGGGGACAGGGTATCCTACGAGCAGTACTTC
cdr3_aa: CATGDRVSYEQYF

j_call: TRBJ1-1
d_call: .
clone_size: .
v_call: TRBV27
cdr3_nt: TGTGCCAGCAGTTACCGGGACGACTTACAGGGCACTGAAGCTTTCTTT
cdr3_aa: CASSYRDDLQGTEAFF

j_call: TRBJ1-1
d_call: .
clone_size: many
v_call: TRBV13
cdr3_nt: TGTGCCAGCAGCCATAACAGGGAGAACACTGAAGCTTTCTTT
cdr3_aa: CASSHNRENTEAFF

j_call: TRBJ1-2
d_call: .
clone_size: .
v_call: TRBV7-8
cdr3_nt: TGTGCCAGCAGCTTAGCGGGGTGGGGACATGGCTACACCTTC
cdr3_aa: CASSLAGWGHGYTF

j_call: TRBJ2-3
d_call: TRBD2
clone_size: many
v_call: TRBV28
cdr3_nt: TGTGCCAGCAGTCGCCCGGGTAGCGGGAGCACAGATACGCAGTATTTT
cdr3_aa: CASSRPGSGSTDTQYF

j_call: TRBJ2-7
d_call: TRBD2
clone_size: .
v_call: TRBV28
cdr3_nt: TGTGCCAGCAGGATACTAGCGGGGGTCTTCTACGAGCAGTACTTC
cdr3_aa: CASRILAGVFYEQYF

j_call: TRBJ1-1
d_call: .
clone_size: many
v_call: TRBV30
cdr3_nt: TGTGCCTGGAGGGCTCGGGGCGGGGGGGTCGAAGCTTTCTTT
cdr3_aa: CAWRARGGGVEAFF

j_call: TRBJ2-7
d_call: .
clone_size: many
v_call: TRBV28
cdr3_nt: TGTGCCAGCAGTTTACCCCAGGGGCCGTACGAGCAGTACTTC
cdr3_aa: CASSLPQGPYEQYF

j_call: TRBJ2-1
d_call: .
clone_size: .
v_call: TRBV3-1
cdr3_nt: TGTGCCAGCAGCCAAGTCGGGCGGGGATACAATGAGCAGTTCTTC
cdr3_aa: CASSQVGRGYNEQFF

j_call: TRBJ1-5
d_call: TRBD1
clone_size: many
v_call: TRBV11-2
cdr3_nt: TGTGCCAGCAGCGCAGGACAGGGCAATCAGCCCCAGCATTTT
cdr3_aa: CASSAGQGNQPQHF

j_call: TRBJ2-7
d_call: .
clone_size: few
v_call: TRBV6-1
cdr3_nt: TGTGCCAGCAGTATGACAAACGCCTACGAGCAGTACTTC
cdr3_aa: CASSMTNAYEQYF

j_call: TRBJ1-2
d_call: .
clone_size: few
v_call: TRBV2
cdr3_nt: TGTGCCAGCGTCCCACTTGGACCAATAAGCCCTAATGGTGGCTACACCTTC
cdr3_aa: CASVPLGPISPNGGYTF

j_call: TRBJ1-5
d_call: .
clone_size: many
v_call: TRBV2
cdr3_nt: TGTGCCAGCAGTGAACAGCACAATCAGCCCCAGCATTTT
cdr3_aa: CASSEQHNQPQHF

j_call: TRBJ1-5
d_call: .
clone_size: many
v_call: TRBV7-2
cdr3_nt: TGTGCCAGCAATGGGGGTGGTGGCAATCAGCCCCAGCATTTT
cdr3_aa: CASNGGGGNQPQHF

j_call: TRBJ2-3
d_call: TRBD2
clone_size: many
v_call: TRBV2
cdr3_nt: TGTGCCAGCAGCCCGGGACTAGCGGGAATTGGGGCAGATACGCAGTATTTT
cdr3_aa: CASSPGLAGIGADTQYF

j_call: TRBJ2-7
d_call: .
clone_size: few
v_call: TRBV5-6
cdr3_nt: TGTGCCAGCAGCTTTATGGACAGTGCCTACGAGCAGTACTTC
cdr3_aa: CASSFMDSAYEQYF

j_call: TRBJ2-4
d_call: .
clone_size: .
v_call: TRBV30
cdr3_nt: TGTGCCTGGCGGTACCGGGGTGAAAACATTCAGTACTTC
cdr3_aa: CAWRYRGENIQYF

j_call: TRBJ2-1
d_call: .
clone_size: .
v_call: TRBV3-1
cdr3_nt: TGTGCCAGCAGCCAAGCGCCAGTGTCCAACAATGAGCAGTTCTTC
cdr3_aa: CASSQAPVSNNEQFF

j_call: TRBJ2-3
d_call: .
clone_size: many
v_call: TRBV27
cdr3_nt: TGTGCCAGCAGTTTAGTAGCGACAGATACGCAGTATTTT
cdr3_aa: CASSLVATDTQYF

j_call: TRBJ2-1
d_call: TRBD2
clone_size: many
v_call: TRBV2
cdr3_nt: TGTGCCAGCAGTGAAGAAGCGGGAGGATACAATGAGCAGTTCTTC
cdr3_aa: CASSEEAGGYNEQFF

j_call: TRBJ2-4
d_call: .
clone_size: .
v_call: TRBV7-3
cdr3_nt: TGTGCCAGCAGGCCTCAGGAGACGCTAGCCAAAAACATTCAGTACTTC
cdr3_aa: CASRPQETLAKNIQYF

j_call: TRBJ1-4
d_call: TRBD1
clone_size: .
v_call: TRBV7-9
cdr3_nt: TGTGCCAGCAGCTTAACCCGGGACAGTCTGAATGAAAAACTGTTTTTT
cdr3_aa: CASSLTRDSLNEKLFF

j_call: TRBJ2-7
d_call: .
clone_size: .
v_call: TRBV11-2
cdr3_nt: TGCGCCAGCAGCCCGTTAGCGGTGGAGCCCGAGCAGTACTTC
cdr3_aa: CASSPLAVEPEQYF

j_call: TRBJ1-2
d_call: .
clone_size: many
v_call: TRBV29-1
cdr3_nt: TGCAGCGTTGTCCCAACCGGGAACTATGGCTACACCTTC
cdr3_aa: CSVVPTGNYGYTF

j_call: TRBJ1-2
d_call: .
clone_size: many
v_call: TRBV3-1
cdr3_nt: TGTGCCAGCAGCCAAGGGGTGGGTGTTGGTGGCTACACCTTC
cdr3_aa: CASSQGVGVGGYTF

j_call: TRBJ1-2
d_call: .
clone_size: few
v_call: TRBV2
cdr3_nt: TGTGCCAGCAGGTCCGGACCTGGCTACACCTTC
cdr3_aa: CASRSGPGYTF

j_call: TRBJ2-3
d_call: TRBD2
clone_size: many
v_call: TRBV6-1
cdr3_nt: TGTGCCAGCAGTGGACGACTAGCGGGGGGCCCAGATACGCAGTATTTT
cdr3_aa: CASSGRLAGGPDTQYF

j_call: TRBJ1-3
d_call: .
clone_size: .
v_call: TRBV30
cdr3_nt: TGTGCCTGGAGTAGAGCTGGAAACACCATATATTTT
cdr3_aa: CAWSRAGNTIYF

j_call: TRBJ2-3
d_call: .
clone_size: many
v_call: TRBV7-2
cdr3_nt: TGTGCCAGCAGCTTACCGTCTAGCGCCACTAGCACAGATACGCAGTATTTT
cdr3_aa: CASSLPSSATSTDTQYF

j_call: TRBJ2-7
d_call: .
clone_size: many
v_call: TRBV29-1
cdr3_nt: TGCAGCGTTGAAGGGTTACGGCAGGACCCCTACGAGCAGTACTTC
cdr3_aa: CSVEGLRQDPYEQYF

j_call: TRBJ2-6
d_call: .
clone_size: few
v_call: TRBV7-2
cdr3_nt: TGTGCCAGCAGCCATCACAGGGCCTCTGGGGCCAACGTCCTGACTTTC
cdr3_aa: CASSHHRASGANVLTF

j_call: TRBJ2-7
d_call: .
clone_size: few
v_call: TRBV3-1
cdr3_nt: TGTGCCAGCAGCCAAGAACAGGCTGTATCCTCCTACGAGCAGTACTTC
cdr3_aa: CASSQEQAVSSYEQYF

j_call: TRBJ1-2
d_call: .
clone_size: many
v_call: TRBV30
cdr3_nt: TGTGCCTGGAGTCTACAAAGACACTATGGCTACACCTTC
cdr3_aa: CAWSLQRHYGYTF

j_call: TRBJ2-5
d_call: TRBD1
clone_size: few
v_call: TRBV6-5
cdr3_nt: TGTGCCAGCAGTTACTGGGACAGGGGGGGGGGTGAGGCCCAGTACTTC
cdr3_aa: CASSYWDRGGGEAQYF

j_call: TRBJ2-2
d_call: TRBD2
clone_size: .
v_call: TRBV11-3
cdr3_nt: TGTGCCAGCAGCTCTAGCGGAAACGGGGAGCTGTTTTTT
cdr3_aa: CASSSSGNGELFF

j_call: TRBJ2-7
d_call: TRBD2
clone_size: many
v_call: TRBV29-1
cdr3_nt: TGCAGCGTAGCCGGGACTAGCGGTTCCTACGAGCAGTACTTC
cdr3_aa: CSVAGTSGSYEQYF